This TCR beta chain derives from a study of blood T cells in healthy people across ages. Sample-barcoded 5' priming and a J-beta primer mix drove a second PCR of about 7 to 12 cycles. TCRdb used MiXCR to reprocess the 5' RACE reads, holding one entry per CDR3 protein. The table lists around 1,100,000 distinct CDR3 sequences, roughly two fifths of them singletons. The germline V gene encodes CDR1 MDHEN and CDR2 SYDVKM. CDR3 length equals 14 residues. V shed 5 bases and J shed 0 bases, with 9 bases lying between them. The V gene is TRBV28, the J gene TRBJ2-3; D ambiguous. This sequence originates from a man between 18 and 29 years old in good health. The material sequenced was blood. CDR3 amino acids: CASSTITSTDTQYF. The CDR3 bases are TGTGCCAGCAGTACCATAACTAGCACAGATACGCAGTATTTT.